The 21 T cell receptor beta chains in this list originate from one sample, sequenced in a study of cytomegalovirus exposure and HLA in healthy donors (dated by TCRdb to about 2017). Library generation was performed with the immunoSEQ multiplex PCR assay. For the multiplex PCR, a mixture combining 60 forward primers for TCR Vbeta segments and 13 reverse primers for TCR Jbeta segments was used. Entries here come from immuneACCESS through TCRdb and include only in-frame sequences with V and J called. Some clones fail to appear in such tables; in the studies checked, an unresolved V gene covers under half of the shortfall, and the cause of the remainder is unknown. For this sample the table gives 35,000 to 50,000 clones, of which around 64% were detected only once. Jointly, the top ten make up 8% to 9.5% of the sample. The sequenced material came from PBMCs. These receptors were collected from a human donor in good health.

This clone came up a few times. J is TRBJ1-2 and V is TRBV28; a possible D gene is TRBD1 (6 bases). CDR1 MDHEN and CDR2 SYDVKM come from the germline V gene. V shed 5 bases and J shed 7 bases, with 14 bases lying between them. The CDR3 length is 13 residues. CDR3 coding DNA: TGTGCCAGCAGTCTCCGGGGGGCTGCTGGCTACACCTTC. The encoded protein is CASSLRGAAGYTF.

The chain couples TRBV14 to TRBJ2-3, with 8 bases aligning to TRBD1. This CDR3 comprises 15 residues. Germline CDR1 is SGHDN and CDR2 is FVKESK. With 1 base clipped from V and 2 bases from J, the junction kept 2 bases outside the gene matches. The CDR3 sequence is CASSQGQGYTDTQYF. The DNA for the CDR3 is TGTGCCAGCAGCCAAGGACAGGGGTACACAGATACGCAGTATTTT.

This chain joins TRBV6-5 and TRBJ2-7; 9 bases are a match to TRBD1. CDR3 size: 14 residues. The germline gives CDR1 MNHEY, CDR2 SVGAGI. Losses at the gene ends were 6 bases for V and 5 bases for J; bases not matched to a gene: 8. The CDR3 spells CASSRPGQGDEQYF. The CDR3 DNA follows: TGTGCCAGCAGCAGACCGGGACAGGGTGACGAGCAGTACTTC.

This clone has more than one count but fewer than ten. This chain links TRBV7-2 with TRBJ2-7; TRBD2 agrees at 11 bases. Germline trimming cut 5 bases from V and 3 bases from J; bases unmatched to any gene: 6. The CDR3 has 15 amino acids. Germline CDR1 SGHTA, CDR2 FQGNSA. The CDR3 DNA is TGTGCCAGCAGCACTAGCGGGGGACCCTACTACGAGCAGTACTTC. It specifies CASSTSGGPYYEQYF.

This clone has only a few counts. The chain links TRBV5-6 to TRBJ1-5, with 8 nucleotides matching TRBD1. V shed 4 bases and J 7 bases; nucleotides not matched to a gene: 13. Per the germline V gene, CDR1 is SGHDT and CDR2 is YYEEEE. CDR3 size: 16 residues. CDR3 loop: CASSGRAGGIGQPQHF. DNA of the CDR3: TGTGCCAGCAGCGGTAGGGCAGGGGGCATCGGGCAGCCCCAGCATTTT.

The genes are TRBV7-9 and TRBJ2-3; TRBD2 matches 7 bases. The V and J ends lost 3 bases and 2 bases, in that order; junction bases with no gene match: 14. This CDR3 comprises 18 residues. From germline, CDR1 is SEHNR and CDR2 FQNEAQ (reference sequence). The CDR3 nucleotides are TGTGCCAGCAGCTTTCCCCTGGCGGGTGGGGGGGACACAGATACGCAGTATTTT. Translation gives CASSFPLAGGGDTDTQYF.

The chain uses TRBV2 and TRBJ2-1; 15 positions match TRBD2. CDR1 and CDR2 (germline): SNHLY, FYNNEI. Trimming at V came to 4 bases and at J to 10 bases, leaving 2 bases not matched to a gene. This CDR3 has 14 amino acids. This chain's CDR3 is CASSGGLAGGEQFF. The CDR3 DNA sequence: TGTGCCAGCAGTGGGGGACTAGCGGGGGGCGAGCAGTTCTTC.

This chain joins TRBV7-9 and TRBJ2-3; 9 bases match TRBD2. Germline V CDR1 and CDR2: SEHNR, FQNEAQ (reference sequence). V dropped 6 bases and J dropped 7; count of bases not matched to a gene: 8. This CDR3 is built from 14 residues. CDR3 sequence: CASRFLAGPNTQYF. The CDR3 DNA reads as TGTGCCAGCAGATTTCTAGCGGGGCCTAATACGCAGTATTTT.

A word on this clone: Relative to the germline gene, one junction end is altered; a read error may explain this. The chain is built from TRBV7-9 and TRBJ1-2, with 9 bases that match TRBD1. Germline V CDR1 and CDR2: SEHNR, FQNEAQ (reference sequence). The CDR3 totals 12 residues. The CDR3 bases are TGTGCCAGCAGCTTCCCGGGACAGGGCTTATCCTTC. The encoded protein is CASSFPGQGLSF. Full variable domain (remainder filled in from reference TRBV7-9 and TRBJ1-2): DTGVSQNPRHKITKRGQNVTFRCDPISEHNRLYWYRQTLGQGPEFLTYFQNEAQLEKSRLLSDRFSAERPKGSFSTLEIQRTEQGDSAMYLCASSFPGQGLSFGSGTRLTVV.

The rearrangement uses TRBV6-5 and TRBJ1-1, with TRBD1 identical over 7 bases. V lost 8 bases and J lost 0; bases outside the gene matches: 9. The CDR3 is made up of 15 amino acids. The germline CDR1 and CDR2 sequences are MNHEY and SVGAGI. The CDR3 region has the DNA TGTGCCAGCCAGGGGGACAGACCCATGAACACTGAAGCTTTCTTT. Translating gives CASQGDRPMNTEAFF.

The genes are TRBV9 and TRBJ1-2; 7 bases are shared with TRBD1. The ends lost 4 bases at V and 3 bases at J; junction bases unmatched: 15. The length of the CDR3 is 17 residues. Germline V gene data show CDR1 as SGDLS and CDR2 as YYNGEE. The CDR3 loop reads CASSPRETGYRDYGYTF. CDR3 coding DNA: TGTGCCAGCAGCCCCCGCGAGACAGGGTATCGTGACTATGGCTACACCTTC.

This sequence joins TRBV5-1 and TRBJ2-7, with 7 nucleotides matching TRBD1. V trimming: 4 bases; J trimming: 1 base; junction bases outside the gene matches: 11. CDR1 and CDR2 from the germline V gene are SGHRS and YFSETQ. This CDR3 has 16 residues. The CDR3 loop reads CASSRGGSTQSYEQYF. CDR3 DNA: TGCGCCAGCAGCCGAGGGGGCAGTACCCAATCCTACGAGCAGTACTTC.

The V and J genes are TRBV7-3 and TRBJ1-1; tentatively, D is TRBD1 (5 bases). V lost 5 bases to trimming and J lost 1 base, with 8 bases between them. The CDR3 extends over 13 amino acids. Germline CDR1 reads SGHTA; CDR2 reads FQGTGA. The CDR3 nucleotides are TGTGCCAGCAGCCTGCAGGGGAACACTGAAGCTTTCTTT. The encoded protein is CASSLQGNTEAFF.

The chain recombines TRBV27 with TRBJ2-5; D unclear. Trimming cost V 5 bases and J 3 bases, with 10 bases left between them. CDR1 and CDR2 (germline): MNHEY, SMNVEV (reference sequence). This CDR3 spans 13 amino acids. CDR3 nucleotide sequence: TGTGCCAGCAGTCCCCCGACTGAAGAGACCCAGTACTTC. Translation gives CASSPPTEETQYF.

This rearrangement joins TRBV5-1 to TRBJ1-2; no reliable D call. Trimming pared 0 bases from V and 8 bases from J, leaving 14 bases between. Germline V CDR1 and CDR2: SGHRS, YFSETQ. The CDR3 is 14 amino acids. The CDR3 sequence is CASSLAPKRFGYTF. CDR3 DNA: TGCGCCAGCAGCTTGGCCCCCAAGCGTTTCGGCTACACCTTC.

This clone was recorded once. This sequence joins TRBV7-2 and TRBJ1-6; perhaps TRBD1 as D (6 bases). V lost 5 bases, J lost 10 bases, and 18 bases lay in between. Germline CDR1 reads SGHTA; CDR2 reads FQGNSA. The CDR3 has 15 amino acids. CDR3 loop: CASSTEGGMKSPLHF. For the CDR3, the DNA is TGTGCCAGCAGCACAGAGGGGGGGATGAAGTCACCCCTCCACTTT.

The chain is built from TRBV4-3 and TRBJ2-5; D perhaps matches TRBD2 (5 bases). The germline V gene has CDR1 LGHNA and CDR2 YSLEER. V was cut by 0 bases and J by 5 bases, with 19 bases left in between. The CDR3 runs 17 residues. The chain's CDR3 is CASSQDYPRLAWETQYF. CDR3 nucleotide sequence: TGCGCCAGCAGCCAAGATTACCCGAGGCTAGCATGGGAGACCCAGTACTTC.

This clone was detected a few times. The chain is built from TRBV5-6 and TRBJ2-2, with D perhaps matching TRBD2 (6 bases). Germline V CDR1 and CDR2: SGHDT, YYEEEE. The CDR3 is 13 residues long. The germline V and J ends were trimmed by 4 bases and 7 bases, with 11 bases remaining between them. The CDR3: CASSPSDVGELFF. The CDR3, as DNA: TGTGCCAGCAGCCCTAGCGACGTCGGGGAGCTGTTTTTT.

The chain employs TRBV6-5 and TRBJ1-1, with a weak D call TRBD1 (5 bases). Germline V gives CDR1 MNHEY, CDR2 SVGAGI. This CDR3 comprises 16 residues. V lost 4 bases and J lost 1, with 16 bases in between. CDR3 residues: CASSFREGSGNTEAFF. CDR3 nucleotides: TGTGCCAGCAGTTTCCGGGAGGGGTCAGGGAACACTGAAGCTTTCTTT.

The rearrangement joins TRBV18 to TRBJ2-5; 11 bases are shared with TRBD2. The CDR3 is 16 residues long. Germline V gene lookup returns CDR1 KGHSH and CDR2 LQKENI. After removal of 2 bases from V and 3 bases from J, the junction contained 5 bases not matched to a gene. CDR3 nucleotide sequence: TGTGCCAGCTCACCATGGAAACTAGCGGGGGAAGAGACCCAGTACTTC. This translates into CASSPWKLAGEETQYF.

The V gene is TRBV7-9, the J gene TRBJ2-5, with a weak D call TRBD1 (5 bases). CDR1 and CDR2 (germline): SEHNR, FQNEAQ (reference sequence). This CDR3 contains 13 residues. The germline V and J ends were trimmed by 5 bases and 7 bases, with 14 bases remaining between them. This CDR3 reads CASSQGAVGTQYF. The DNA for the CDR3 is TGTGCCAGCAGCCAGGGTGCTGTGGGGACCCAGTACTTC.